This entry concerns a single T cell receptor beta chain. The cohort comprised adults aged about 18 to 100 years residing in approximately 25 US areas. Cohort allocation depended upon clinical history that participants reported. Among Cohort 3 donors, those recovered had two negative PCRs, clearance, or symptom resolution. The data belong to a study of blood T cell repertoires in COVID-19. Original data processing: Estimation of nucleated cell counts relied on the amplification of reference gene primers. TCRdb's copy holds only in-frame clones and misses some; the assay was immunoSEQ multiplex PCR. The DNA was the basis for D and trimming; V, J and clone size are from that table. This table holds around 380,000 clones, around 87% found once. Sequenced: PBMCs or T cells enriched from blood (not recorded which). This receptor was identified in a man aged 25-45 years who had recovered from COVID-19.

DNA of the CDR3: TGTGCCAGTAGTATAGCTGGGGGCGCGAACACCGGGGAGCTGTTTTTT. Amino acids: CASSIAGGANTGELFF. The J gene is TRBJ2-2, the V gene TRBV19, with D maybe TRBD1 (6 bases). CDR1 is LNHDA and CDR2 is SQIVND in the germline V gene (reference sequence). This CDR3 comprises 16 residues. V was cut by 1 base and J by 0 bases, with 9 bases left in between.